This paragraph covers one T cell receptor beta chain sequence. Method: immunoSEQ multiplex PCR; TCRdb's copy keeps in-frame clones and lacks some. The sample holds over 130,000 clones, around 87% seen once. This sample stems from a study of blood T cell repertoires in COVID-19. The CDR3 is 15 amino acids. The germline gives CDR1 PRHDT, CDR2 FYEKMQ (reference sequence). V was clipped by 2 bases and J by 7 bases; unmatched bases: 7. Sequenced input: peripheral blood. V is TRBV13 and J is TRBJ2-1; 8 bases fit TRBD2. This receptor was identified in a human donor in a cohort sampled during active COVID-19. CDR3 sequence reads: CASSLILAAINEQFF. Written as DNA, the CDR3 is TGTGCCAGCAGCTTAATACTAGCGGCTATAAATGAGCAGTTCTTC.